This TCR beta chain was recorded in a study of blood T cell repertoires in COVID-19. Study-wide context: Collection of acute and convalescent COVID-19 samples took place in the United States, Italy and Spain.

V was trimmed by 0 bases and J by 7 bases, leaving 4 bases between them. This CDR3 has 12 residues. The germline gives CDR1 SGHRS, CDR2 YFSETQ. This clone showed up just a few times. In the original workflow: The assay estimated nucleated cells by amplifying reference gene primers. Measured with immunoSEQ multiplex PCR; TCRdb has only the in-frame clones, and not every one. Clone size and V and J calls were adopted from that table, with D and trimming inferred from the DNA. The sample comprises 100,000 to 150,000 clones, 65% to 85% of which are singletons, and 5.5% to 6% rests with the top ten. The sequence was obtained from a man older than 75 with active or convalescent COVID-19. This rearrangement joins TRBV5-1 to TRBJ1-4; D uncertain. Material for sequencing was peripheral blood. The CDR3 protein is CASSLDSEKLFF. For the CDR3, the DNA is TGCGCCAGCAGCTTGGACAGTGAAAAACTGTTTTTT.